The 11 T cell receptor beta chains given below trace back to one sample, sequenced in a study of cytomegalovirus exposure and HLA in healthy donors. It was with 60 Vbeta and 13 Jbeta primers that the PCR ran. Libraries were prepared by immunoSEQ multiplex PCR; TCRdb keeps only in-frame clonotypes and omits some of them. The sample has nearly 200,000 clones, 70% to 80% seen once; the top ten hold roughly 2%. The sample comprised PBMCs. The source is a woman in her thirties in good health and CMV-seropositive.

V is TRBV7-6 and J is TRBJ2-1, with TRBD2 identical over 8 bases. V dropped 3 bases and J dropped 7; count of bases not matched to a gene: 2. In germline, CDR1 is SGHVS, CDR2 FNYEAQ. CDR3 length equals 13 residues. CDR3 region: CASSFPGGNEQFF. The CDR3 coding sequence is TGTGCCAGCAGCTTCCCGGGGGGGAATGAGCAGTTCTTC. Based on the CDR3 plus reference TRBV7-6 and TRBJ2-1, the full variable domain is GAGVSQSPRYKVTKRGQDVALRCDPISGHVSLYWYRQALGQGPEFLTYFNYEAQQDKSGLPNDRFSAERPEGSISTLTIQRTEQRDSAMYRCASSFPGGNEQFFGPGTRLTVL.

This chain links TRBV25-1 with TRBJ2-7, with D maybe TRBD2 (6 bases). The CDR3 is 14 amino acids. V was trimmed by 5 bases and J by 7 bases, leaving 18 bases between them. Germline CDR1 MGHDK, CDR2 SYGVNS. CDR3 coding DNA: TGTGCCAGCAGTCTCCCCGGGGCTAGCGCTGAGCAGTACTTC. Translation gives CASSLPGASAEQYF.

The CDR3 region has the DNA TGCGCCAGCAGCCGTCCGGGACAGGGGGTCGGCGAGCAGTACTTC. Its protein product is CASSRPGQGVGEQYF. The chain carries TRBV4-1 and TRBJ2-7, with 11 bases matching TRBD1. The V gene's germline CDR1 is MGHRA and CDR2 YSYEKL. V shed 4 bases and J 6 bases; nucleotides not matched to a gene: 8. The CDR3 spans 15 residues.

The chain combines TRBV11-2 with TRBJ2-7, with D possibly being TRBD1 (5 bases). The CDR3 contains 15 residues. Trimming took 5 bases from V and 5 from J, leaving 19 bases between them. In germline, CDR1 is SGHAT, CDR2 FQNNGV. This CDR3 is CASSPGNNQGNEQYF. The CDR3 DNA follows: TGTGCCAGCAGCCCAGGAAATAACCAGGGTAACGAGCAGTACTTC.

The chain links TRBV29-1 to TRBJ2-2, with a tentative D call TRBD2 (5 bases). Germline CDR1 and CDR2: SQVTM and ANQGSEA. The CDR3 covers 13 residues. V lost 7 bases and J lost 6, with 15 bases in between. In DNA, the CDR3 is TGCAGCGGACGGGATCGGACGGCCGGGGAGCTGTTTTTT. Translated: CSGRDRTAGELFF.

This clone was detected a few times. J is TRBJ2-7 and V is TRBV7-9; 14 nucleotides line up with TRBD2. The CDR3 runs 15 residues. From germline, CDR1 is SEHNR and CDR2 FQNEAQ (reference sequence). Losses at the gene ends were 5 bases for V and 5 bases for J; bases not matched to a gene: 5. CDR3 DNA sequence: TGTGCCAGCAGCCCGGGACTAGCGGGAGCCAACGAGCAGTACTTC. This encodes CASSPGLAGANEQYF.

This clone was counted only a few times. This chain uses TRBV6-1 with TRBJ1-4; TRBD1 matches at 11 bases. The CDR3 has 15 residues. CDR1 and CDR2 (germline): MNHNS, SASEGT. Unmatched junction bases numbered 8, after V lost 6 bases and J lost 8 bases. In nucleotides, the CDR3 is TGTGCCAGCAGCCCTTGGGGACAGGGGGACGAAAAACTGTTTTTT. Its translation is CASSPWGQGDEKLFF.

The chain combines TRBV7-9 with TRBJ2-6; D unclear. Trimming cost V 1 base and J 2 bases, with 3 bases left between them. Germline assignment: CDR1 SEHNR and CDR2 FQNEAQ (reference sequence). The CDR3 is 14 amino acids. The CDR3 spells CASSLGTGANVLTF. The CDR3, as DNA: TGTGCCAGCAGCTTAGGTACTGGGGCCAACGTCCTGACTTTC.

The chain combines TRBV7-2 with TRBJ2-6, with 7 bases that match TRBD1. V shed 2 bases and J 7 bases; nucleotides not matched to a gene: 11. The CDR3 has 17 residues. Germline loops: CDR1 SGHTA, CDR2 FQGNSA. The CDR3 coding sequence is TGTGCCAGCAGCTTAAGAGGGGGCCAGATTGGAGCCAACGTCCTGACTTTC. Translation gives CASSLRGGQIGANVLTF.

The rearrangement joins TRBV27 to TRBJ2-2; D is uncertain. The germline V and J ends were trimmed by 8 bases and 5 bases, with 9 bases remaining between them. CDR1 MNHEY and CDR2 SMNVEV come from the germline V gene (reference sequence). There are 12 residues in the CDR3. The CDR3 protein is CASGGRTGELFF. In DNA form, the CDR3 reads TGTGCCAGCGGCGGTCGAACCGGGGAGCTGTTTTTT.

This clone has more than one count but fewer than ten. The chain combines TRBV4-3 with TRBJ2-2, with TRBD2 matching 8 bases. There are 15 residues in the CDR3. With 0 bases clipped from V and 8 bases from J, the junction kept 5 bases outside the gene matches. Germline CDR1 reads LGHNA; CDR2 reads YSLEER. The CDR3 nucleotides are TGCGCCAGCAGCCAAGATACAGGGACTAGGGGGGAGCTGTTTTTT. Translated, it gives CASSQDTGTRGELFF.